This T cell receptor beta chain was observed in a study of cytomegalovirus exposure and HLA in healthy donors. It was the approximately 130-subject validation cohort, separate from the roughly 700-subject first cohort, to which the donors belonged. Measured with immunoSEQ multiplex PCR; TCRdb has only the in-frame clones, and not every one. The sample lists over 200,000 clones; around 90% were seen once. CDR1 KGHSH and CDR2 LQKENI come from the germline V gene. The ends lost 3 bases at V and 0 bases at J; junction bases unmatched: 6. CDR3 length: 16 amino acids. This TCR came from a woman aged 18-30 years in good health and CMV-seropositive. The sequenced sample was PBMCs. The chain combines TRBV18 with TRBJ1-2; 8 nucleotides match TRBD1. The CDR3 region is CASSPFWTGTNYGYTF. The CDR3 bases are TGTGCCAGCTCACCCTTTTGGACAGGGACTAACTATGGCTACACCTTC.